The T cell receptor beta chain under discussion was sequenced for a study of T cell responses to AZD1222 COVID-19 vaccine. In the study overall: Some second doses came at about 4 weeks and others at about 12 weeks; these were pooled. Whole-study results and caveats: CD4 TCRs covered the whole spike, strongest at regions 160-218 and 743-854. The donor group comprised mostly white British people and more females; the analysis possibly underestimated clonal diversity.

Assay: immunoSEQ multiplex PCR; the TCRdb copy retains only in-frame clones and omits some. The sample lists 100,000 or so clones, roughly 90% occurring once. For this clone: Its target is not known.

The CDR3 has 14 amino acids. J gave up 7 bases and V 4 bases, and 6 bases lay outside the gene matches. Germline values: CDR1 LGHDT, CDR2 YNNKEL (reference sequence). The J gene is TRBJ1-2, the V gene TRBV3-1 (or the pseudogene TRBV3-2), with 10 bases fitting TRBD1. Material: peripheral blood, obtained on day 0 of AZD1222 vaccination. The sequence derives from an adult in good health. This CDR3 reads CASSLRQGAAGYTF. CDR3 sequence (DNA): TGTGCCAGCAGCCTGAGACAGGGGGCTGCTGGCTACACCTTC.